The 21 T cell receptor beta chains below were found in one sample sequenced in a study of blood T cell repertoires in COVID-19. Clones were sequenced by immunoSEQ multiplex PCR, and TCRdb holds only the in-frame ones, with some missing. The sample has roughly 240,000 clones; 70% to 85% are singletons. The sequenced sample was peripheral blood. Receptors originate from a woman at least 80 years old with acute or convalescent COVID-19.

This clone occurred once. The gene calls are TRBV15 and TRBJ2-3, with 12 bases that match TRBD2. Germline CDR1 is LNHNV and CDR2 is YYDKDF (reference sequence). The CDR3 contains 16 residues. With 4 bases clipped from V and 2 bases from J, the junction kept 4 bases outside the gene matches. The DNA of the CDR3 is TGTGCCACCAGCACCCGGACTAGCGGGGTCACAGATACGCAGTATTTT. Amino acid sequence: CATSTRTSGVTDTQYF. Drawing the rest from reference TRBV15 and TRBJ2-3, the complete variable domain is DAMVIQNPRYQVTQFGKPVTLSCSQTLNHNVMYWYQQKSSQAPKLLFHYYDKDFNNEADTPDNFQSRRPNTSFCFLDIRSPGLGDTAMYLCATSTRTSGVTDTQYFGPGTRLTVL.

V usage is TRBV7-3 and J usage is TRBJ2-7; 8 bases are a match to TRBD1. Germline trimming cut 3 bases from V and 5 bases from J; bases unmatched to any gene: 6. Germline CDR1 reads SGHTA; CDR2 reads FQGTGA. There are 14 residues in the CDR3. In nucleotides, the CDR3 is TGTGCCAGCAGCTTGACAGGGGCGGGCGACGAGCAGTACTTC. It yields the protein CASSLTGAGDEQYF.

CDR3 sequence: CASSLYSFRDRGSGELFF. CDR3 bases: TGCGCCAGCAGCTTGTATTCCTTCCGGGACAGGGGGTCCGGGGAGCTGTTTTTT. V gene TRBV5-1 combines with J gene TRBJ2-2, with TRBD1 identical over 11 bases. This CDR3 is built from 18 residues. Germline assignment: CDR1 SGHRS and CDR2 YFSETQ. After removal of 1 base from V and 6 bases from J, the junction contained 11 bases not matched to a gene.

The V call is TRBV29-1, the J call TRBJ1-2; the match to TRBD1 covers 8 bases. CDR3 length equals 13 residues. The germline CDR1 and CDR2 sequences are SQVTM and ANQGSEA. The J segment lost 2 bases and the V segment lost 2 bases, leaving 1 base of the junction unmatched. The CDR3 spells CSVETGGNYGYTF. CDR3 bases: TGCAGCGTTGAAACAGGGGGGAACTATGGCTACACCTTC.

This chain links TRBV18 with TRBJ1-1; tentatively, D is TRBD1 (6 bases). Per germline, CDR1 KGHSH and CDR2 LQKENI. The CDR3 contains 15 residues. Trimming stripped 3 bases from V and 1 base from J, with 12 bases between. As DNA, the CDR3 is TGTGCCAGCTCACCGACAGGAAAACCGAACACTGAAGCTTTCTTT. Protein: CASSPTGKPNTEAFF.

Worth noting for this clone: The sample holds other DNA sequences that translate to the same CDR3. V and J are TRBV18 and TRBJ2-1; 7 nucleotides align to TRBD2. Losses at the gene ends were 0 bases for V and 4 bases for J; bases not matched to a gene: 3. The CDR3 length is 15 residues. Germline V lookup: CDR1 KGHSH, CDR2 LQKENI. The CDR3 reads CASSPPSGTYNEQFF. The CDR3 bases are TGTGCCAGCTCACCACCCAGCGGGACTTACAATGAGCAGTTCTTC.

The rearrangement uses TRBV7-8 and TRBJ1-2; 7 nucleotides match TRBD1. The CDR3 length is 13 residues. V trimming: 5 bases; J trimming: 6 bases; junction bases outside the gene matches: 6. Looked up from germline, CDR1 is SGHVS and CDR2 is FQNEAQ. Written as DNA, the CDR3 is TGTGCCAGCAGCCTCGGACAGGCGGATGGCTACACCTTC. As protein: CASSLGQADGYTF.

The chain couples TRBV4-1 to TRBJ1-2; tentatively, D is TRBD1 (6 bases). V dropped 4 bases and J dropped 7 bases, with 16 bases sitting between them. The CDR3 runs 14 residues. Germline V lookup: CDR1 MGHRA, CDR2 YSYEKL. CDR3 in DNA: TGCGCCAGCAGCCTACTAACAGGGATCGCTGGCTACACCTTC. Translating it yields CASSLLTGIAGYTF.

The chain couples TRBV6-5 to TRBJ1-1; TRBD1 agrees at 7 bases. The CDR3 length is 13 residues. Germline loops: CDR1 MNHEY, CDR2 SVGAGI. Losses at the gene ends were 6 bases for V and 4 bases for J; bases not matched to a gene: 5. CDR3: CASRRRQGTEAFF. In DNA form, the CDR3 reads TGTGCCAGCAGACGCCGACAGGGCACTGAAGCTTTCTTT.

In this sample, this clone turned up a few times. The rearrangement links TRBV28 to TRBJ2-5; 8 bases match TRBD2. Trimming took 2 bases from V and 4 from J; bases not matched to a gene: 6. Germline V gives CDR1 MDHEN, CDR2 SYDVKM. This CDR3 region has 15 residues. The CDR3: CASSLAGGRGETQYF. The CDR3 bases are TGTGCCAGCAGTTTAGCGGGAGGCCGTGGAGAGACCCAGTACTTC.

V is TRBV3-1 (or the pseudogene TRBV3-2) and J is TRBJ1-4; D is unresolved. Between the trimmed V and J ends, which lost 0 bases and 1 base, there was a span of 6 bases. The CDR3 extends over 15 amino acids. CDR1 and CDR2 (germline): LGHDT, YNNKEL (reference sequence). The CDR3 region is CASSQDRKTNEKLFF. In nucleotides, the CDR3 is TGTGCCAGCAGCCAAGACAGGAAAACTAATGAAAAACTGTTTTTT.

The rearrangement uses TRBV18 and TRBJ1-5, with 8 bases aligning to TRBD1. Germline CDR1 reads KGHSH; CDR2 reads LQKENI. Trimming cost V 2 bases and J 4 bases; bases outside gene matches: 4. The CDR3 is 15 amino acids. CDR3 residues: CASSPSGQGNQPQHF. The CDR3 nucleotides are TGTGCCAGCTCACCATCTGGACAGGGTAATCAGCCCCAGCATTTT.

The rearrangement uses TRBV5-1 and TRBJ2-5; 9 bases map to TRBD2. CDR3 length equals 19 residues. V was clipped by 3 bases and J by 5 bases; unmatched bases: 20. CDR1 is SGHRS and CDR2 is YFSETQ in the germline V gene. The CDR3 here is CASSSQRLAERPSRETQYF. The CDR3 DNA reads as TGCGCCAGCAGCTCACAAAGACTAGCGGAAAGACCCTCCAGGGAGACCCAGTACTTC. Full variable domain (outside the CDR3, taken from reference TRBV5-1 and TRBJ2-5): KAGVTQTPRYLIKTRGQQVTLSCSPISGHRSVSWYQQTPGQGLQFLFEYFSETQRNKGNFPGRFSGRQFSNSRSEMNVSTLELGDSALYLCASSSQRLAERPSRETQYFGPGTRLLVL.

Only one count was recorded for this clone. The CDR3 sequence: CASRGDYSGSPLHF. CDR3 nucleotide sequence: TGTGCCAGCAGAGGGGACTATTCAGGTTCACCCCTCCACTTT. This chain connects TRBV6-5 to TRBJ1-6; the D gene is possibly TRBD1 (5 bases). Germline-derived CDR1 and CDR2 are MNHEY and SVGAGI. V gave up 6 bases and J gave up 9 bases, with 15 bases separating them. The CDR3 has 14 residues.

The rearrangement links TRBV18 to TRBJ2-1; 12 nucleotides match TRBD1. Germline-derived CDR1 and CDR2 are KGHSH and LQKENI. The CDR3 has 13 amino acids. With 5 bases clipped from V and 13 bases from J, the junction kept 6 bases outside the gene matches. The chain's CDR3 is CASSGDRGQPQFF. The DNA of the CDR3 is TGTGCCAGCTCAGGGGACAGGGGGCAACCCCAGTTCTTC.

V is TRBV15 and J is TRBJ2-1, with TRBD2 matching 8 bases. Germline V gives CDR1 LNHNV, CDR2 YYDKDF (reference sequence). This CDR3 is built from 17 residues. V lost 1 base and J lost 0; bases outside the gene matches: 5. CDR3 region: CATSRALGTSSYNEQFF. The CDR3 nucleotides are TGTGCCACCAGCAGAGCTTTGGGGACTAGCTCCTACAATGAGCAGTTCTTC.

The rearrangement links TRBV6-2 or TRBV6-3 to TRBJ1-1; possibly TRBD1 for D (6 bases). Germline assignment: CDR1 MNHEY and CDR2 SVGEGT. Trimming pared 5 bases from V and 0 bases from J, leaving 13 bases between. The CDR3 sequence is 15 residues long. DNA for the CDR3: TGTGCCAGCAGTAGTTTAGGACAGATGAACACTGAAGCTTTCTTT. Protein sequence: CASSSLGQMNTEAFF.

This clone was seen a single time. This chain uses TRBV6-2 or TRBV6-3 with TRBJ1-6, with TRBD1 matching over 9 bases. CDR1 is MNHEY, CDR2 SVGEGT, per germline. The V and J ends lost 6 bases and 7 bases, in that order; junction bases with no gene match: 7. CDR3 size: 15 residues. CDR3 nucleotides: TGTGCCAGCAGCGGCCGGACAGGGGTGAATTCACCCCTCCACTTT. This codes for CASSGRTGVNSPLHF.

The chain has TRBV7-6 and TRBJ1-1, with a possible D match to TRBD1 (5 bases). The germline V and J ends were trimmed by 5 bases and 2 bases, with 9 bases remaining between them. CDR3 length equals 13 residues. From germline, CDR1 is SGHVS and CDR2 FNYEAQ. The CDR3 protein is CASSLDRNTEAFF. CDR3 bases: TGTGCCAGCAGCCTAGACAGAAACACTGAAGCTTTCTTT.

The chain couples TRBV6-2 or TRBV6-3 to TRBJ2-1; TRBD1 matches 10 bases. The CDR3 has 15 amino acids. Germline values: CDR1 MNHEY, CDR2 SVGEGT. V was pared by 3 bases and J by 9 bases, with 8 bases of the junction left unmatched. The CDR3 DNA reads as TGTGCCAGCAGTTATTTCCCCCGGGACAGGGGTGAGCAGTTCTTC. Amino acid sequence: CASSYFPRDRGEQFF.

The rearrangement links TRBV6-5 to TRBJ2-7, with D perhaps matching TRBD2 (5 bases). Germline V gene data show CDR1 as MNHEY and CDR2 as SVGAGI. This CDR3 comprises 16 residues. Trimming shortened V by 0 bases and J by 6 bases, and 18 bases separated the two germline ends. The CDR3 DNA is TGTGCCAGCAGTTACTCTCGGGTTCGGGGTACGGGCGAGCAGTACTTC. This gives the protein CASSYSRVRGTGEQYF.